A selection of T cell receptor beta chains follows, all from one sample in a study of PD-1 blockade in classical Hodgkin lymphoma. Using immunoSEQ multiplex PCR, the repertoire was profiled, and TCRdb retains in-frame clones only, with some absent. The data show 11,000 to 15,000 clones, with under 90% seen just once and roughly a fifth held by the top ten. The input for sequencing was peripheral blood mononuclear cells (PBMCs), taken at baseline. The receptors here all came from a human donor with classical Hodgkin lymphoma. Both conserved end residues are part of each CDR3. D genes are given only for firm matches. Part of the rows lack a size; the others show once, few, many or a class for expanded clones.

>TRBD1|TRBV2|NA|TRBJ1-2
TGTGCCAGCAGTGAAACCTCGACAGGGGGGTATGGCTACACCTTC
CASSETSTGGYGYTF
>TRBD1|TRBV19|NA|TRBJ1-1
TGTGCCAGTAGTTTAAGGACAGGAAGGACTGAAGCTTTCTTT
CASSLRTGRTEAFF
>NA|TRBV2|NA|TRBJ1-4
TGTGCCAGCACCCCGCCGGCGCCGGATGAACTGTTTTTT
CASTPPAPDELFF
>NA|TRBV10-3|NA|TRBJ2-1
TGTGCCATCAGTGAGGACGACAGGGAGGACAATGAGCAGTTCTTC
CAISEDDREDNEQFF
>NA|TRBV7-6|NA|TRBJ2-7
TGTGCCAGCAGCGCGGGACAGTGGGACGAGCAGTACTTC
CASSAGQWDEQYF
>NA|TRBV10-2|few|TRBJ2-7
TGCGCCAGCAGTGATCTGATGGAGCAGTACTTC
CASSDLMEQYF
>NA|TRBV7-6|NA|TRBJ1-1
TGTGCCAGCAGCGCGCTGGGCTTACCCTTTCTCTACACTGAAGCTTTCTTT
CASSALGLPFLYTEAFF
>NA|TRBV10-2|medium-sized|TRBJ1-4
TGCGCCAGCGTGGGTAGGAGGACAGAAAAACTGTTTTTT
CASVGRRTEKLFF
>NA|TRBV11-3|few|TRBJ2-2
TGTGCCAGCAGCTTAGCCCTCGGACCGATGAGGGGCACCGGGGAGCTGTTTTTT
CASSLALGPMRGTGELFF
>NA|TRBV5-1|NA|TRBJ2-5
TGCGCCAGCAGCGGCCCAGCGGTCCAAGAGACCCAGTACTTC
CASSGPAVQETQYF
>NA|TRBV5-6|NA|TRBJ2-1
TGTGCCAGCAGCTCCACAATGAGCTCCTACAATGAGCAGTTCTTC
CASSSTMSSYNEQFF
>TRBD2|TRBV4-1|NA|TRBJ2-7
TGCGCCAGCAGCCACTTTAGCGGGGACAACTACGAGCAGTACTTC
CASSHFSGDNYEQYF
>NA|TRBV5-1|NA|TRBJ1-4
TGCGCCAGCAGCCCCGTCGGGACGCTAAGAGAAAAACTGTTTTTT
CASSPVGTLREKLFF
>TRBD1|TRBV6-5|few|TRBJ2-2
TGTGCCAGCAGTCATACGACAGGGAGAGGCGGGGAGCTGTTTTTT
CASSHTTGRGGELFF
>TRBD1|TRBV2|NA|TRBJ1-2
TGTGCCAGCAGTGCTAGACAGGGTGAGGCCTATGGCTACACCTTC
CASSARQGEAYGYTF
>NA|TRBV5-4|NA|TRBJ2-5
TGTGCCAGCAGCTTCTATACATTCAGGGGAGAGACCCAGTACTTC
CASSFYTFRGETQYF
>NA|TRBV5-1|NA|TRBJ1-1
TGCGCCAGCAGCCCCCGTCGCGCGGGGGTTGTACATGTCGGCACTGAAGCTTTCTTT
CASSPRRAGVVHVGTEAFF
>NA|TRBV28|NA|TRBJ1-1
TGTGCCAGCAGTTTATTCGGTCTACGGGAAGGTACTGAAGCTTTCTTT
CASSLFGLREGTEAFF
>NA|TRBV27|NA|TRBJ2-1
TGTGCCAGCAGCCCACAGAGGTGGGGTGAGCAGTTCTTC
CASSPQRWGEQFF
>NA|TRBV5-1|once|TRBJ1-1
TGCGCCAGCAGCTTCCGGCCAGCGGGTTGGGACCAATTGAACACTGAAGCTTTCTTT
CASSFRPAGWDQLNTEAFF
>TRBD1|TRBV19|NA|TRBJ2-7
TGTGCCAGTAGTATGTTGGGACAGCCATACGAGCAGTACTTC
CASSMLGQPYEQYF
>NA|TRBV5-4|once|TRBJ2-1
TGTGCCAGCAGCTCCTCGGAACAGGGTTACGATGAGCAGTTCTTC
CASSSSEQGYDEQFF
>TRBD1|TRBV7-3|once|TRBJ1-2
TGTGCCAGCAGCTGGGGGACAGGGCTGAGGAGTGTACATGGCTACACCTTC
CASSWGTGLRSVHGYTF
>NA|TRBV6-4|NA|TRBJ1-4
TGTGCCAGCAGGGGCAGGGGCGACGAAAAACTGTTTTTT
CASRGRGDEKLFF
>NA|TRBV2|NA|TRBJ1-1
TGTGCCAGCAACCAGGGGAACACTGAAGCTTTCTTT
CASNQGNTEAFF
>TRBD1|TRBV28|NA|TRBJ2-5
TGTGCCAGCAGATTACAGGGGAATTTGGAGACCCAGTACTTC
CASRLQGNLETQYF
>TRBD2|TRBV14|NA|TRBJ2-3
TGTGCCAGCAGCCCCCGGACTAGCGGTGACACAATCTTCACAGATACGCAGTATTTT
CASSPRTSGDTIFTDTQYF
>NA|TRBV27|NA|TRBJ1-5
TGTGCCAGCAGTCCGATCGCAGGGGGCAATCAGCCCCAGCATTTT
CASSPIAGGNQPQHF